This record concerns one TCR beta chain sequence. These data belong to a study of early T cells in non-severe SARS-CoV-2 infection. Individual cDNA molecules were tagged with unique molecular identifiers, the study reported. TCRdb re-called the 5' RACE reads through MiXCR, storing one row per CDR3 protein. Of under 85,000 distinct CDR3 sequences listed, 8.5% to 10% were seen once; the top ten hold less than 6.5%. CDR3 length equals 16 residues. Germline assignment: CDR1 DFQATT and CDR2 SNEGSKA (reference sequence). V was shortened by 6 bases and J by 0 bases, with 17 bases between the two germline ends.

This chain connects TRBV20-1 to TRBJ2-2; D possibly corresponds to TRBD2 (5 bases). The TCR originated in an adult who was a healthcare worker with PCR-confirmed SARS-CoV-2 infection or an uninfected control (not recorded which). The sample comprised whole blood. CDR3: CSAQDSRTSNTGELFF. For the CDR3, the DNA is TGCAGTGCCCAGGATAGTAGGACTTCGAACACCGGGGAGCTGTTTTTT.